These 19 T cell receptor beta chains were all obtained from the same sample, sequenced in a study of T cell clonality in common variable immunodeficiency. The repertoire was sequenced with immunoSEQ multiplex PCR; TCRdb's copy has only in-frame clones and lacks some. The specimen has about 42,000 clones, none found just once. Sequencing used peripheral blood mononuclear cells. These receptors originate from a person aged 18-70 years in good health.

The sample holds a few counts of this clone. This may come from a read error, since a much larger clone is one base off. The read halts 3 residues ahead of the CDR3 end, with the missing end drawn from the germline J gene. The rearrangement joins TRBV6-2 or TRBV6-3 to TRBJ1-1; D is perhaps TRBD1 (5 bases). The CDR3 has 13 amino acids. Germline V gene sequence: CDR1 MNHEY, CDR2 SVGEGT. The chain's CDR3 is CAISYGGIAEAFF. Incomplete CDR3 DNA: TGTGCCATCAGTTACGGGGGGATTGCTGAA.

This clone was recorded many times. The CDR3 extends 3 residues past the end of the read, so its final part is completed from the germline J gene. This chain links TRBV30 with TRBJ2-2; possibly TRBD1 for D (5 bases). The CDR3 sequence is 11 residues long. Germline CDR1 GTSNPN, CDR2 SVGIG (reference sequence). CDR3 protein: CAWRTVEKLFF. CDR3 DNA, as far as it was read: TGTGCCTGGAGGACAGTAGAAAAG.

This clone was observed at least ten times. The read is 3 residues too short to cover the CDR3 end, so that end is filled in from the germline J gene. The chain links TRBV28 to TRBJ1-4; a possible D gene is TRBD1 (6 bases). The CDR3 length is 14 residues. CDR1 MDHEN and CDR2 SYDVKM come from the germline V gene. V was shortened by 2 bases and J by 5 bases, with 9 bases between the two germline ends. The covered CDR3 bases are TGTGCCAGCAGTTTAACAGGGTTAAATGAAAAA. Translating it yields CASSLTGLNEK. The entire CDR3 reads CASSLTGLNEKLFF.

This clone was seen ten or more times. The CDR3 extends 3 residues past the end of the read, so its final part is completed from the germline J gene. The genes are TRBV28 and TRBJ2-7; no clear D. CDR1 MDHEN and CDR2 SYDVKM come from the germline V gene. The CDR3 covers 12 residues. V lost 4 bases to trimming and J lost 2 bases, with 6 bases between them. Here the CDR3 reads CASSSSPYEQYF. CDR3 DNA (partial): TGTGCCAGCAGTTCTTCCCCCTACGAG.

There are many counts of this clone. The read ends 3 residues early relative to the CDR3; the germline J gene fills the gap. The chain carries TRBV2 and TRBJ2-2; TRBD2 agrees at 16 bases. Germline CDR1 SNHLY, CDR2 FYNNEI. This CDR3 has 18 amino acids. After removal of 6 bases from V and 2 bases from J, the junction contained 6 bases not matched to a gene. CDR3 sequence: CASRPGLAGGPNTGELFF. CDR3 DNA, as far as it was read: TGTGCCAGCAGGCCGGGACTAGCGGGAGGGCCAAACACCGGGGAG.

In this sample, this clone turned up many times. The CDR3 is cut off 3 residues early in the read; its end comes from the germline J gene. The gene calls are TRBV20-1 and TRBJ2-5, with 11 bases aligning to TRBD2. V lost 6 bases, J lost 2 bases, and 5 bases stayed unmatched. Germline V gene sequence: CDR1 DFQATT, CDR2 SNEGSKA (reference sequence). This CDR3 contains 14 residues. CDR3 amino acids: CSARLAGLQETQYF. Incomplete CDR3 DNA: TGCAGTGCCAGACTAGCGGGATTACAAGAGACC.

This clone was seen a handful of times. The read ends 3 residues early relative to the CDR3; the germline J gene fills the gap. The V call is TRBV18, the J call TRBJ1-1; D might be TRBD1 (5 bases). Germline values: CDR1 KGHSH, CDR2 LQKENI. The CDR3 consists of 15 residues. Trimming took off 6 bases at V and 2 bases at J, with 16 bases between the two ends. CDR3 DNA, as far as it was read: TGTGCCAGCTCGCAGGGTACTAGCTCTAACACTGAA. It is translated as CASSQGTSSNTE. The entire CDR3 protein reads CASSQGTSSNTEAFF. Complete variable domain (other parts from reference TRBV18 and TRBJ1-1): NAGVMQNPRHLVRRRGQEARLRCSPMKGHSHVYWYRQLPEEGLKFMVYLQKENIIDESGMPKERFSAEFPKEGPSILRIQQVVRGDSAAYFCASSQGTSSNTEAFFGQGTRLTVV.

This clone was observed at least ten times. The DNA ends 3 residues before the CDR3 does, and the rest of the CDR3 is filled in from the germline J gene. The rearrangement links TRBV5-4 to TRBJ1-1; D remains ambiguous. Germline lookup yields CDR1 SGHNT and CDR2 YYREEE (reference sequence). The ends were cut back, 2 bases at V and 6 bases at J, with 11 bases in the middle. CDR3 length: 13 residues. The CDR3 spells CASSFVQESEAFF. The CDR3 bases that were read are TGTGCCAGCAGCTTTGTGCAGGAATCTGAA.

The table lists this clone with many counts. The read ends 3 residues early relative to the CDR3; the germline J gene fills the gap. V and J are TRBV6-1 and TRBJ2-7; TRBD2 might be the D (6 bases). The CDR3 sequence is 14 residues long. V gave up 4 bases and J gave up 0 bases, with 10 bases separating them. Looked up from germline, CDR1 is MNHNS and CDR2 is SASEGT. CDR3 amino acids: CASSVDYSSYEQYF. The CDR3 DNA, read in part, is TGTGCCAGCAGTGTGGACTATAGCTCCTACGAG.

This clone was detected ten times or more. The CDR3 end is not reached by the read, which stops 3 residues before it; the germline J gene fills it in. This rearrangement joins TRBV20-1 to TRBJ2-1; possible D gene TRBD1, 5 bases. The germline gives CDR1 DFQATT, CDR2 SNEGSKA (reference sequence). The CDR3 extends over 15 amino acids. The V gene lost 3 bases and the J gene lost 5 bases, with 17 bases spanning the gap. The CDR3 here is CSASPLTGWDNEQFF. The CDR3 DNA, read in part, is TGCAGTGCTAGCCCTCTCACAGGTTGGGACAATGAG.

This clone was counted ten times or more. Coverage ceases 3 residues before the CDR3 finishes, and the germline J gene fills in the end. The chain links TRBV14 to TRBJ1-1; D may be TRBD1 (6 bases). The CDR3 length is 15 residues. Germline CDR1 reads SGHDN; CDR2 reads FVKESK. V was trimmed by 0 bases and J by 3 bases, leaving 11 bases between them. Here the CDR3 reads CASSQEGRGHTEAFF. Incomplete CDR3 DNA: TGTGCCAGCAGCCAAGAGGGCAGGGGACACACTGAA.

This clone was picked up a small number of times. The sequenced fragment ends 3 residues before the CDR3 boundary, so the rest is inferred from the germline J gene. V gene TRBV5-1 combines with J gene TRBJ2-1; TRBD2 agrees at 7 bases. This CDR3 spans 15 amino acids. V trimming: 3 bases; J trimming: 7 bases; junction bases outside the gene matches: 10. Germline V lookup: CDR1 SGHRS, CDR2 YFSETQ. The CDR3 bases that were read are TGCGCCAGCAGCTCTTTCGGGCTCGGGGGGAATGAG. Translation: CASSSFGLGGNE. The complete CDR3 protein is CASSSFGLGGNEQFF. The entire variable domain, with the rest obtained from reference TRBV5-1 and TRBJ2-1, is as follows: KAGVTQTPRYLIKTRGQQVTLSCSPISGHRSVSWYQQTPGQGLQFLFEYFSETQRNKGNFPGRFSGRQFSNSRSEMNVSTLELGDSALYLCASSSFGLGGNEQFFGPGTRLTVL.

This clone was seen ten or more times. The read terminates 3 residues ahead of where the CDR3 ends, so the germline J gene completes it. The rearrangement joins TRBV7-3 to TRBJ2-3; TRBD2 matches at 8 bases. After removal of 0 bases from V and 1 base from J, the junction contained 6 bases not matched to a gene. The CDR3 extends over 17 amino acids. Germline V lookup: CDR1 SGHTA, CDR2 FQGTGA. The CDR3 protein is CASSLTGGAVGTDTQYF. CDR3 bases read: TGTGCCAGCAGCTTAACCGGGGGGGCGGTGGGCACAGATACG.

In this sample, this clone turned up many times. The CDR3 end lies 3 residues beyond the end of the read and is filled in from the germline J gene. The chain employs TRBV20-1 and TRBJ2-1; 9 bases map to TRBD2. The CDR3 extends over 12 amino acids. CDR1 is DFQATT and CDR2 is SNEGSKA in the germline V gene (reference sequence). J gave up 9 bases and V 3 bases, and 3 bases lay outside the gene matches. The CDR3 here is CSASEREVEQFF. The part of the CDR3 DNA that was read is TGCAGTGCTAGTGAGCGGGAGGTTGAG.

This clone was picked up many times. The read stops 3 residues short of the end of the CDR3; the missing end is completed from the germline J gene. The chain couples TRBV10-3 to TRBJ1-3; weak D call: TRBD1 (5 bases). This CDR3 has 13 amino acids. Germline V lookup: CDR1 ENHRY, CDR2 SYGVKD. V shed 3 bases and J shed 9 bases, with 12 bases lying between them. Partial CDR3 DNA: TGTGCCATCAGTGATTCGAGTAGGGGCACC. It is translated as CAISDSSRGT. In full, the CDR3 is CAISDSSRGTIYF.

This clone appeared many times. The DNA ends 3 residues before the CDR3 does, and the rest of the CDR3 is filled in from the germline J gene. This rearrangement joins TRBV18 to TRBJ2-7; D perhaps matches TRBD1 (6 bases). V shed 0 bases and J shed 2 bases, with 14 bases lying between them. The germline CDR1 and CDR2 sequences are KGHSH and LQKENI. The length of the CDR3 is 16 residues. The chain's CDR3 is CASSPPGQGSPYEQYF. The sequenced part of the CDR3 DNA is TGTGCCAGCTCACCACCTGGTCAGGGGTCTCCCTACGAG.

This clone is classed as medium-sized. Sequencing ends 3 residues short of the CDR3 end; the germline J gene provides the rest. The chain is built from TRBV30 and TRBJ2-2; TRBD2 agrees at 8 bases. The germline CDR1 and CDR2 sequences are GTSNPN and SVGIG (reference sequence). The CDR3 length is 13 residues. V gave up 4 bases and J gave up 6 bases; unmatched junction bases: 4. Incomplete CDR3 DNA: TGTGCCTGGAACAAAGCGGGAGCCGGGGAG. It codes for CAWNKAGAGE. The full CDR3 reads CAWNKAGAGELFF.

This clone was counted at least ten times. The CDR3 loop reads CASSPGAYEQYF. The sequenced CDR3 bases are TGTGCCAGTAGCCCGGGGGCCTACGAG. The V and J genes are TRBV19 and TRBJ2-7, with D tentatively TRBD2 (6 bases). The CDR3 end is not reached by the read, which stops 3 residues before it; the germline J gene fills it in. The germline V gene has CDR1 LNHDA and CDR2 SQIVND (reference sequence). The CDR3 extends over 12 amino acids. The V end was cut by 6 bases, the J end by 2 bases, with 8 bases between.

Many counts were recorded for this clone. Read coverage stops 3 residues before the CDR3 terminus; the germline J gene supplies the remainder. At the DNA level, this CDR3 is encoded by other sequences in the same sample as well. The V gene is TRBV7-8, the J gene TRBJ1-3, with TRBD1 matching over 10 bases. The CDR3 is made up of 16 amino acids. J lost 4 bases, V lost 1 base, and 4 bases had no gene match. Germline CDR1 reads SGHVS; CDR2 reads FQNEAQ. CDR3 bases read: TGTGCCAGCAGCTTAGGACAGGGGGCGCCGGGAAACACC. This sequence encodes CASSLGQGAPGNT. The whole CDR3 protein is CASSLGQGAPGNTIYF.